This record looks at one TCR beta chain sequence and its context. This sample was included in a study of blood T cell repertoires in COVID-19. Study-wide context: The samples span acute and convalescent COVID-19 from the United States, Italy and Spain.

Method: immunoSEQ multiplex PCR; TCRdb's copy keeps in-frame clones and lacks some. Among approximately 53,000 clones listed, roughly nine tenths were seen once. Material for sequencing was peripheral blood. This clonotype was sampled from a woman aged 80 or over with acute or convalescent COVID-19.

The DNA for the CDR3 is TGTGCCAGCAGCTTGGTCGGCCCAGGACAGGGAGTAGCTAACTATGGCTACACCTTC. Its protein is CASSLVGPGQGVANYGYTF. The chain is built from TRBV5-5 and TRBJ1-2, with 8 positions matching TRBD1. This CDR3 is 19 amino acids long. Germline CDR1 reads SGHKS; CDR2 reads YYEKEE (reference sequence). The J segment lost 0 bases and the V segment lost 0 bases, leaving 13 bases of the junction unmatched.